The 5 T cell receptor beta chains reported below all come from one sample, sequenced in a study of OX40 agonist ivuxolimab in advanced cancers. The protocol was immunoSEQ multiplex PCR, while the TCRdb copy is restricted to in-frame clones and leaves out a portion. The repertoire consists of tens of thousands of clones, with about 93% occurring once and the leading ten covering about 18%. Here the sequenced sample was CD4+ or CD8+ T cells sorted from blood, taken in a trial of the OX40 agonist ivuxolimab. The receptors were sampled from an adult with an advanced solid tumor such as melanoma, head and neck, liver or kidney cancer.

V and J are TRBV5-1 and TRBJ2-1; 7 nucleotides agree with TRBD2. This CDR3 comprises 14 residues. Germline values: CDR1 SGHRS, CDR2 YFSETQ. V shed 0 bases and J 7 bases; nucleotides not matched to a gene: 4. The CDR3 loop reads CASSLAFSGNEQFF. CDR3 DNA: TGCGCCAGCAGCTTGGCCTTTAGCGGGAATGAGCAGTTCTTC. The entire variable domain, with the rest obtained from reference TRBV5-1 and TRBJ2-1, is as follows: KAGVTQTPRYLIKTRGQQVTLSCSPISGHRSVSWYQQTPGQGLQFLFEYFSETQRNKGNFPGRFSGRQFSNSRSEMNVSTLELGDSALYLCASSLAFSGNEQFFGPGTRLTVL.

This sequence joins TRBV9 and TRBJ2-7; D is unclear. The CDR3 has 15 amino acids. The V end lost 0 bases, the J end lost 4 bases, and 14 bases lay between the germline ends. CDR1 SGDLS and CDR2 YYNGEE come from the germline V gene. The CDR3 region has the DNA TGTGCCAGCAGCGTAGGGAGTAGTGTAACGTACGAGCAGTACTTC. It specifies CASSVGSSVTYEQYF.

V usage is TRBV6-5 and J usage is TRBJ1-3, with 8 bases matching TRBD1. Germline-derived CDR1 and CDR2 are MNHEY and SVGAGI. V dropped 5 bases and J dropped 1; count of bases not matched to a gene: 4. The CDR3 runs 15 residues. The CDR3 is CASSPWTGSGNTIYF. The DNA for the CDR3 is TGTGCCAGCAGTCCCTGGACAGGGTCTGGAAACACCATATATTTT.

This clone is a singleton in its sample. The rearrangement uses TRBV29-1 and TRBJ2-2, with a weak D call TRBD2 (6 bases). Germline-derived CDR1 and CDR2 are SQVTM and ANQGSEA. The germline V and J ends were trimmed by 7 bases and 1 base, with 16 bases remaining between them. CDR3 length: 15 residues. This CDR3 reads CSAQPGLLNTGELFF. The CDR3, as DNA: TGCAGCGCCCAACCGGGACTGTTGAACACCGGGGAGCTGTTTTTT.

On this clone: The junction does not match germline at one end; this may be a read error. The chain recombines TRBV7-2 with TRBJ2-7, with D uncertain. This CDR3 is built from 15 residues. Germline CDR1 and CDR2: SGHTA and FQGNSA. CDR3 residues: CASSLGWAGSSEQYF. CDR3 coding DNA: TGTGCCAGCAGCTTAGGTTGGGCAGGCTCCTCCGAGCAGTACTTC.